The T cell receptor (beta chain) described here comes from a study of human T cells and chemical hapten exposure. Background on the study: Sensitization was performed using 2% DPC on a 2 cm by 2 cm upper inner arm skin site.

Germline V gene sequence: CDR1 SGHRS, CDR2 YFSETQ. This CDR3 is built from 14 residues. Trimming removed 5 bases from V and 7 bases from J; junction bases left unmatched: 8. Noted time point: patch test 3, about 24 weeks after DPC sensitization. Treatment indicated: therapeutic diphenylcyclopropenone sensitization with weekly scalp DPC. TCRdb reprocessed the RACE reads with MiXCR, giving one entry per CDR3 protein. Of over 55,000 distinct CDR3 sequences listed, roughly 10% are singletons. Study-level points and caveats: There were significantly more large CDR3 similarity clusters among expanded TCRs than among controls.

This clonotype was picked up a small number of times. Its antigen is still unknown. The chain links TRBV5-1 to TRBJ1-2; 10 bases match TRBD1. The receptor comes from a woman aged 45-59 years with alopecia areata. Some clones in this sample may be carry-over from other donors' samples. The sequenced sample was whole blood, obtained in connection with sensitization to the hapten diphenylcyclopropenone (DPC). CDR3 loop: CASRLLGTGVGYTF. The CDR3 DNA reads as TGCGCCAGCAGACTGCTCGGGACAGGGGTTGGCTACACCTTC.